This T cell receptor beta chain derives from a study of early T cells in non-severe SARS-CoV-2 infection. TCRdb called the 5' RACE reads again in MiXCR, with one record for every CDR3 protein. The sample lists more than 30,000 distinct CDR3 sequences; approximately 6.3% were seen once. The CDR3 totals 13 residues. Germline V gives CDR1 LNHNV, CDR2 YYDKDF (reference sequence). V was cut by 3 bases and J by 9 bases, with 12 bases left in between. This clonotype was seen at least ten times. J is TRBJ2-1 and V is TRBV15; tentatively, D is TRBD1 or TRBD2 (5 bases each). The sequence came from an adult who was a healthcare worker with PCR-confirmed SARS-CoV-2 infection or an uninfected control (not recorded which). Sequenced input: whole blood. The CDR3 here is CATSSVLRGEQFF. CDR3 nucleotide sequence: TGTGCCACCAGCAGCGTGCTGAGGGGTGAGCAGTTCTTC.